This T cell receptor beta chain is from a study of cytomegalovirus exposure and HLA in healthy donors. PCR primers comprised 60 Vbeta and 13 Jbeta primers. Assay: immunoSEQ multiplex PCR; the TCRdb copy retains only in-frame clones and omits some. The sample holds fewer than 350,000 clones, 80% to 90% seen once. CDR3 length: 13 amino acids. The V gene's germline CDR1 is SGDLS and CDR2 YYNGEE. The V gene lost 0 bases and the J gene lost 4 bases, with 7 bases spanning the gap. The source material was PBMCs. This sequence joins TRBV9 and TRBJ1-1; D is unclear. The clonotype originates from a woman aged 18-29 years in good health and CMV-seronegative. The CDR3 loop reads CASSVGRSTEAFF. Written as DNA, the CDR3 is TGTGCCAGCAGCGTAGGACGGAGCACTGAAGCTTTCTTT.